The T cell receptor (beta chain) described here comes from a study of control samples from healthy donors and cancer patients. Generated by immunoSEQ multiplex PCR, the TCRdb table keeps only in-frame clones and is missing some. The table records 130,000 or so clones, roughly 90% of them present only once. The CDR3 consists of 14 residues. Germline values: CDR1 SEHNR, CDR2 FQNEAQ (reference sequence). V lost 1 base, J lost 8 bases, and 12 bases lay in between. The specimen was blood. This chain connects TRBV7-9 to TRBJ2-1; maybe TRBD1 (6 bases). The sequence was obtained from a man aged 18-30 years in good health. CDR3 protein: CASSLGQGRDEQFF. The CDR3 DNA reads as TGTGCCAGCAGCTTAGGTCAGGGGCGAGATGAGCAGTTCTTC. Using reference TRBV7-9 and TRBJ2-1 for the parts outside the CDR3, the full variable domain is DTGVSQNPRHKITKRGQNVTFRCDPISEHNRLYWYRQTLGQGPEFLTYFQNEAQLEKSRLLSDRFSAERPKGSFSTLEIQRTEQGDSAMYLCASSLGQGRDEQFFGPGTRLTVL.